Described below is a single T cell receptor beta chain sequence and its context. This clone came up a few times. The antigen it binds to is not known. Base qualities are not recorded, but no much larger clone differs from it by a single base. Another Seattle source contributed samples from volunteer blood donors who had recovered from COVID-19. Each collaborating institution followed its own protocols to collect whole blood in K2EDTA tubes. For TCRbeta analysis, collaborators shipped samples in one of three forms: frozen whole blood, isolated PBMCs, or DNA extracted from either of those sample types. This entry comes from a study of blood T cell repertoires in COVID-19 (dated by TCRdb to the early 2020s). For context, the study as a whole: The collaborator samples originated in the United States, Italy and Spain and spanned the acute and convalescent phases of COVID-19. The repertoires were released in a freely available public database intended as a resource for research on the immune response to SARS-CoV-2. Sample metadata almost always included a de-identified subject ID, COVID-19 status, age in years and sex. Where HLA class I and class II types were available, the types were taken from metadata supplied by the sample provider, not from assay-based typing. Samples were obtained from the ongoing ImmuneRACE study (first 160 participants) and from approximately 1,200 subjects provided by 6 global collaborators. The material from the prospective study consisted of cDNA or gDNA derived from T cells, B-cell-depleted T cells, or PBMCs. Subjects who had been exposed to COVID-19, were actively infected with it, or had recovered from it provided the deeply sampled blood TCRbeta repertoires that made up the dataset.

The investigation overall reported the following: The quantity of clinical and demographic metadata differed by source and by participant and was supplied without curation.

V was cut back by 4 bases and J by 2 bases, leaving a gap of 11 bases between them. According to the germline V gene, CDR1 reads MRHNA and CDR2 reads SNTAGT. The CDR3 spans 14 residues, from the cysteine through the phenylalanine. The only DNA kept is the CDR3, 42 bases in frame from the first base. TCRbeta CDR3 regions were amplified from genomic DNA by means of the immunoSEQ Assay, a bias-controlled multiplex PCR. Concerning the study's data processing: The number of nucleated cells in each sample was estimated by amplification of reference gene primers within the assay. To quantify the absolute abundance of each unique TCRbeta CDR3 rearrangement, sequence reads were collapsed and filtered. For each sample, productive Simpson clonality was calculated by taking the square root of Simpson's diversity index across productive rearrangements. As stored in TCRdb, this immuneACCESS dataset retains in-frame rearrangements with V and J assigned. A fraction of the clones does not appear; measured against another copy, unresolved V genes explain less than half of the discrepancy, and the remainder lacks a known reason. The V and J calls and the clone size are those of that table, but D and trimming were determined from the DNA. For this sample the table gives over 200,000 clones, of which around nine tenths were detected only once. The ten top clones hold over 7.5% of the sample.

The chain joins TRBV6-4 to TRBJ1-2; the D gene is perhaps TRBD1, from 6 matching bases. The sample taken for sequencing was peripheral blood. The sequence was collected from a man aged 40-55 years who had recovered from COVID-19. CDR3 sequence: CASSVGQQNYGYTF. The DNA reads TGTGCCAGCAGTGTGGGACAACAAAACTATGGCTACACCTTC.